This TCR beta chain was retrieved from a study of blood T cells in healthy people across ages. Only one count was recorded for this clonotype. Through a sample-barcoded 5' primer and a J-beta primer mix, a second PCR was run for roughly 6 to 11 cycles. TCRdb recomputed calls from the 5' RACE reads with MiXCR, one row per CDR3 protein. Among around 1,000,000 distinct CDR3 sequences listed, roughly a quarter were seen once. These data also featured in a second study, about T cells of mothers and their children.

The sequenced material came from blood. The clonotype originates from a girl aged 2 to 10 in good health.

CDR3 region: CATSRVPAGGHNEQFF. The CDR3 coding sequence is TGTGCCACCAGCAGAGTCCCAGCGGGAGGACACAATGAGCAGTTCTTC. This sequence joins TRBV15 and TRBJ2-1; 9 bases map to TRBD2. CDR1 and CDR2 (germline): LNHNV, YYDKDF (reference sequence). V gave up 1 base and J gave up 5 bases; unmatched junction bases: 6. This CDR3 comprises 16 residues. Complete variable domain (other parts from reference TRBV15 and TRBJ2-1): DAMVIQNPRYQVTQFGKPVTLSCSQTLNHNVMYWYQQKSSQAPKLLFHYYDKDFNNEADTPDNFQSRRPNTSFCFLDIRSPGLGDTAMYLCATSRVPAGGHNEQFFGPGTRLTVL.